Below are 19 T cell receptor beta chains sequenced from a single sample in a study of technical replicates of blood from four donors. Assay used: immunoSEQ multiplex PCR; TCRdb lists only in-frame clones, some missing. This table has approximately 73,000 clones, more than 85% appearing once. The sequenced material came from T cells isolated from PBMCs. Every receptor here comes from a human donor in good health.

This chain joins TRBV28 and TRBJ2-1; TRBD2 agrees at 12 bases. Germline assignment: CDR1 MDHEN and CDR2 SYDVKM. The CDR3 spans 18 residues. The V segment lost 5 bases and the J segment 2 bases; nucleotides outside the gene matches: 10. The CDR3 sequence: CASSPPTSGSLAYNEQFF. DNA for the CDR3: TGTGCCAGCAGTCCGCCGACTAGCGGGAGCCTGGCCTACAATGAGCAGTTCTTC.

This CDR3 reads CASKEREGSGANVLTF. CDR3 coding DNA: TGTGCCAGCAAGGAGCGGGAGGGCTCTGGGGCCAACGTCCTGACTTTC. The chain links TRBV6-6 to TRBJ2-6, with 10 bases lining up with TRBD2. Germline-derived CDR1 and CDR2 are MNHNY and SVGAGI (reference sequence). The CDR3 sequence is 16 residues long. V lost 7 bases to trimming and J lost 0 bases; unmatched junction nucleotides: 3.

V gene TRBV4-1 combines with J gene TRBJ1-3; TRBD1 aligns across 7 bases. The V segment lost 6 bases and the J segment 0 bases; nucleotides outside the gene matches: 5. Germline loops: CDR1 MGHRA, CDR2 YSYEKL. The CDR3 runs to 15 residues. The CDR3 loop is CASRLGQNSGNTIYF. The CDR3 coding sequence is TGCGCCAGCAGGTTGGGACAGAACTCTGGAAACACCATATATTTT.

The chain recombines TRBV30 with TRBJ2-5; TRBD1 matches 7 bases. CDR3 length equals 14 residues. The J segment lost 3 bases and the V segment lost 1 base, leaving 5 bases of the junction unmatched. Germline V gene lookup returns CDR1 GTSNPN and CDR2 SVGIG (reference sequence). This CDR3 reads CAWSATGAEETQYF. The CDR3 nucleotides read TGTGCCTGGAGTGCTACAGGGGCAGAAGAGACCCAGTACTTC.

The V and J genes are TRBV11-2 and TRBJ1-2; TRBD1 matches 8 bases. Germline V CDR1 and CDR2: SGHAT, FQNNGV. With V trimmed by 5 bases and J by 6 bases, 11 bases remained unmatched. The CDR3 sequence is 15 residues long. The CDR3 DNA reads TGTGCCAGCAGCCCAACCGGGACAGGAGGAAATGGCTACACCTTC. The encoded protein is CASSPTGTGGNGYTF.

The rearrangement links TRBV12-5 to TRBJ1-5; the D gene is possibly TRBD1 (6 bases). Germline V CDR1 and CDR2: LGHNT, FRNRAP. This CDR3 region has 14 residues. Trimming left V 6 bases short and J 2 bases short, with 11 bases between. Written as DNA, the CDR3 is TGTGCTAGTGGCCCCTCAGGGGGCAATCAGCCCCAGCATTTT. Its protein is CASGPSGGNQPQHF. The whole variable domain, remainder taken from reference TRBV12-5 and TRBJ1-5, is DARVTQTPRHKVTEMGQEVTMRCQPILGHNTVFWYRQTMMQGLELLAYFRNRAPLDDSGMPKDRFSAEMPDATLATLKIQPSEPRDSAVYFCASGPSGGNQPQHFGDGTRLSIL.

V usage is TRBV6-6 and J usage is TRBJ1-2; 7 bases match TRBD1. CDR1 is MNHNY, CDR2 SVGAGI, per germline (reference sequence). The CDR3 consists of 15 residues. Germline trimming cut 2 bases from V and 2 bases from J; bases unmatched to any gene: 5. The CDR3 loop is CASSYPDRANYGYTF. The CDR3 DNA reads TGTGCCAGCAGTTACCCCGACAGGGCAAACTATGGCTACACCTTC.

For this clone: The identical CDR3 is also encoded by other nucleotide sequences in the sample. CDR3 loop: CASSLGQGSNQPQHF. The CDR3 DNA reads TGTGCCAGCAGCTTAGGACAGGGCAGCAATCAGCCCCAGCATTTT. The chain recombines TRBV11-3 with TRBJ1-5, with 7 bases identical to TRBD1. The V gene end was trimmed by 1 base and the J gene end by 1 base; junction bases not matched to a gene: 1. From germline, CDR1 is SGHNT and CDR2 YENEEA. This CDR3 comprises 15 residues.

The chain has TRBV28 and TRBJ1-5; D unresolved. Trimming shortened V by 7 bases and J by 2 bases, and 18 bases separated the two germline ends. Germline lookup yields CDR1 MDHEN and CDR2 SYDVKM. The CDR3 covers 16 residues. In nucleotides, the CDR3 is TGTGCCAGCACCCCTCTTTACCCCGGGGGCAATCAGCCCCAGCATTTT. Translation: CASTPLYPGGNQPQHF.

The gene calls are TRBV29-1 and TRBJ2-5, with D hard to call. The germline V gene encodes CDR1 SQVTM and CDR2 ANQGSEA. CDR3 length: 11 amino acids. The CDR3 DNA reads TGCCGATGTGAGGTGGGAGAGACCCAGTACTTC. It yields the protein CRCEVGETQYF.

CDR3 in DNA: TGTGCCAGCAGTAGAGACAGGGAAGGGCAGTTCTTC. Its protein product is CASSRDREGQFF. The chain employs TRBV27 and TRBJ2-1; 7 bases align to TRBD1. Germline CDR1 reads MNHEY; CDR2 reads SMNVEV (reference sequence). The CDR3 has 12 amino acids. With 5 bases clipped from V and 12 bases from J, the junction kept 7 bases outside the gene matches.

The chain links TRBV2 to TRBJ2-1; TRBD2 agrees at 9 bases. Germline CDR1 is SNHLY and CDR2 is FYNNEI. Trimming at V came to 6 bases and at J to 7 bases, leaving 7 bases not matched to a gene. The CDR3 length is 14 residues. CDR3 residues: CASSPRGGVNEQFF. The CDR3 nucleotides read TGTGCCAGCAGCCCGCGGGGGGGGGTGAATGAGCAGTTCTTC.

V is TRBV19 and J is TRBJ1-5; no reliable D call. Between the trimmed V and J ends, which lost 0 bases and 7 bases, there was a span of 10 bases. This CDR3 contains 14 residues. Germline CDR1 is LNHDA and CDR2 is SQIVND (reference sequence). CDR3 sequence (DNA): TGTGCCAGTAGTATAGAAGCAGGCGTCCAGCCCCAGCATTTT. It translates to CASSIEAGVQPQHF.

V usage is TRBV7-9 and J usage is TRBJ2-2; D is possibly TRBD2 (5 bases). The germline V gene has CDR1 SEHNR and CDR2 FQNEAQ (reference sequence). This CDR3 contains 17 residues. The V gene lost 5 bases and the J gene lost 0 bases, with 16 bases spanning the gap. The CDR3 region is CASSGGPHLTNTGELFF. As DNA, the CDR3 is TGTGCCAGCAGCGGAGGACCTCATTTGACGAACACCGGGGAGCTGTTTTTT.

The chain employs TRBV30 and TRBJ1-6; D is unclear. There are 13 residues in the CDR3. Germline V lookup: CDR1 GTSNPN, CDR2 SVGIG (reference sequence). The V end lost 0 bases, the J end lost 7 bases, and 7 bases lay between the germline ends. In DNA, the CDR3 is TGTGCCTGGAGTGTACGTCGGAATTCACCCCTCCACTTT. This codes for CAWSVRRNSPLHF.

This clone was found a few times. The chain couples TRBV27 to TRBJ1-1, with a weak D call TRBD1 (5 bases). The germline CDR1 and CDR2 sequences are MNHEY and SMNVEV (reference sequence). This CDR3 is built from 15 residues. Trimming pared 2 bases from V and 1 base from J, leaving 11 bases between. DNA for the CDR3: TGTGCCAGCAGTTTAAAGCAGGGAAAGAACACTGAAGCTTTCTTT. Its translation: CASSLKQGKNTEAFF.

The rearrangement joins TRBV29-1 to TRBJ1-2; a weak D match, TRBD1 (6 bases). CDR1 SQVTM and CDR2 ANQGSEA come from the germline V gene. V was cut by 3 bases and J by 4 bases, with 9 bases left in between. CDR3 length equals 12 residues. CDR3 bases: TGCAGCGTTGATACAGGGACCTATGGCTACACCTTC. It codes for CSVDTGTYGYTF.

This chain joins TRBV5-1 and TRBJ1-2; maybe TRBD1 (6 bases). From germline, CDR1 is SGHRS and CDR2 YFSETQ. V dropped 4 bases and J dropped 7 bases, with 17 bases sitting between them. This CDR3 has 14 amino acids. CDR3 nucleotides: TGCGCCAGCAGCCAAGGGACACCTGATACTGGCTACACCTTC. This gives the protein CASSQGTPDTGYTF.

V and J are TRBV7-2 and TRBJ2-7; TRBD2 matches at 8 bases. Trimming cost V 2 bases and J 4 bases; bases outside gene matches: 7. The germline V gene has CDR1 SGHTA and CDR2 FQGNSA. The CDR3 totals 15 residues. The CDR3 region is CASSLMTGGPYEQYF. The DNA of the CDR3 is TGTGCCAGCAGCTTAATGACGGGAGGGCCGTACGAGCAGTACTTC.